This T cell receptor (beta chain) was sequenced during a study of blood T cell repertoires in COVID-19. About the study: Researchers got acute and convalescent COVID-19 samples from the United States, Italy and Spain. Sample material is recorded as cDNA or gDNA derived from T cells, B-cell-depleted T cells, or PBMCs.

Original processing methods: How many nucleated cells were present was estimated from reference gene primer amplification. Data came from immunoSEQ multiplex PCR; TCRdb stores just in-frame clones and leaves some out. D and trimming come from the DNA, and the V and J calls and clone size come from that table. The sample consists of some 74,000 clones, 80% of them appearing once. This CDR3 is 15 amino acids long. The V gene end was trimmed by 4 bases and the J gene end by 14 bases; junction bases not matched to a gene: 10. Looked up from germline, CDR1 is LNHDA and CDR2 is SQIVND (reference sequence).

Sequencing input: peripheral blood. The receptor was derived from a human donor in a cohort sampled during active COVID-19. The V call is TRBV19, the J call TRBJ2-1; 14 nucleotides agree with TRBD2. The CDR3 DNA sequence: TGTGCCAGTAGTACCGGGACTAGCGGGGGACCAGGGGAGTTCTTC. Translation gives CASSTGTSGGPGEFF. Filled out from reference TRBV19 and TRBJ2-1, the complete variable domain reads DGGITQSPKYLFRKEGQNVTLSCEQNLNHDAMYWYRQDPGQGLRLIYYSQIVNDFQKGDIAEGYSVSREKKESFPLTVTSAQKNPTAFYLCASSTGTSGGPGEFFGPGTRLTVL.